This entry lists 27 T cell receptor beta chains sequenced from one sample in a study of cytomegalovirus exposure and HLA in healthy donors (dated by TCRdb to 2016 to 2017). The library was made by the immunoSEQ multiplex PCR assay. TCRdb holds this immuneACCESS table with in-frame rearrangements only. Some clones are missing; in checked studies, unresolved V genes explain under half, and the rest has no known cause. Counted in this sample were tens of thousands of clones; approximately 91% of them appeared once. The ten top clones hold roughly 2.1% of the sample. The sequenced material came from PBMCs. These receptors were collected from a young man in good health and CMV-seronegative.

This sequence joins TRBV29-1 and TRBJ2-7; no clear D. This CDR3 is 11 amino acids long. V lost 6 bases, J lost 4 bases, and 10 bases lay in between. Per germline, CDR1 SQVTM and CDR2 ANQGSEA. CDR3 amino acids: CSVDTDYEQYF. The CDR3 DNA follows: TGCAGCGTGGATACAGATTACGAGCAGTACTTC.

This clone was recorded only once. This chain connects TRBV10-3 to TRBJ2-3, with D possibly TRBD1 on 6 matching bases. The germline V gene has CDR1 ENHRY and CDR2 SYGVKD. Trimming removed 6 bases from V and 2 bases from J, with 9 bases in between. The CDR3 is made up of 13 amino acids. The CDR3: CAIRGQSTDTQYF. The CDR3 DNA reads as TGTGCCATCAGGGGACAATCCACAGATACGCAGTATTTT.

The chain has TRBV4-1 and TRBJ2-7; 10 positions match TRBD2. The CDR3 totals 16 residues. Germline V gene sequence: CDR1 MGHRA, CDR2 YSYEKL. The V and J ends lost 3 bases and 3 bases, in that order; junction bases with no gene match: 8. In DNA form, the CDR3 reads TGCGCCAGCAGCCACTCCCGGACTAGCGGAATCTACGAGCAGTACTTC. Protein sequence: CASSHSRTSGIYEQYF.

This clone occurred once. The chain combines TRBV11-2 with TRBJ1-2, with D hard to call. Germline values: CDR1 SGHAT, CDR2 FQNNGV. Trimming pared 5 bases from V and 4 bases from J, leaving 8 bases between. This CDR3 spans 12 amino acids. CDR3 coding DNA: TGTGCCAGCAGCCCCCCTTCCTATGGCTACACCTTC. This sequence encodes CASSPPSYGYTF.

This chain links TRBV27 with TRBJ1-2; 7 bases fit TRBD1. This CDR3 spans 15 amino acids. J was trimmed by 4 bases and V by 5 bases; bases with no gene match: 10. Germline values: CDR1 MNHEY, CDR2 SMNVEV (reference sequence). The CDR3 DNA reads as TGTGCCAGCAGTCCTACGACAGGGTCGATCTATGGCTACACCTTC. Its translation is CASSPTTGSIYGYTF.

The chain joins TRBV14 to TRBJ1-5; a weak D match, TRBD1 (5 bases). The ends were cut back, 6 bases at V and 4 bases at J, with 10 bases in the middle. The V gene's germline CDR1 is SGHDN and CDR2 FVKESK. The CDR3 is 13 amino acids. The CDR3 region is CASSLGPNQPQHF. The CDR3 DNA reads TGTGCCAGCAGTCTGGGGCCGAATCAGCCCCAGCATTTT.

This clone was found a few times. The chain carries TRBV21-1 and TRBJ1-2; the DNA was not compared with TRBD1, the D call given in the table. TRBV21-1 is a documented pseudogene. The CDR3 covers 16 residues. CDR3 bases: TGTGCCAGCAGCAAAGAGGGAAGGGGTCGTGGGTATGGCTACACCTTC. Translating gives CASSKEGRGRGYGYTF.

The rearrangement links TRBV15 to TRBJ2-7, with D tentatively TRBD1 (6 bases). CDR3 size: 16 residues. The V gene lost 0 bases and the J gene lost 2 bases, with 14 bases spanning the gap. Per germline, CDR1 LNHNV and CDR2 YYDKDF (reference sequence). CDR3 nucleotide sequence: TGTGCCACCAGCAGAGATAGGGCCGGGACACCCTACGAGCAGTACTTC. Amino acids: CATSRDRAGTPYEQYF.

The chain joins TRBV7-9 to TRBJ2-2; perhaps TRBD2 as D (6 bases). There are 16 residues in the CDR3. Between the trimmed V and J ends, which lost 5 bases and 4 bases, there was a span of 17 bases. Germline V lookup: CDR1 SEHNR, CDR2 FQNEAQ (reference sequence). The CDR3 bases are TGTGCCAGCAGCCTACCTGGGGAGGCCCGCACCGGGGAGCTGTTTTTT. Translation: CASSLPGEARTGELFF.

The chain has TRBV2 and TRBJ1-6, with 9 nucleotides matching TRBD1. Germline V gene data show CDR1 as SNHLY and CDR2 as FYNNEI. CDR3 length equals 15 residues. After removal of 6 bases from V and 8 bases from J, the junction contained 8 bases not matched to a gene. CDR3 coding DNA: TGTGCCAGCAGGGGGGACAGGGTGGTACATTCACCCCTCCACTTT. Its translation is CASRGDRVVHSPLHF. The variable domain in full, completed from reference TRBV2 and TRBJ1-6, reads EPEVTQTPSHQVTQMGQEVILRCVPISNHLYFYWYRQILGQKVEFLVSFYNNEISEKSEIFDDQFSVERPDGSNFTLKIRSTKLEDSAMYFCASRGDRVVHSPLHFGNGTRLTVT.

The chain is built from TRBV28 and TRBJ2-4; TRBD2 matches 7 bases. This CDR3 contains 18 residues. With 2 bases clipped from V and 0 bases from J, the junction kept 10 bases outside the gene matches. CDR1 is MDHEN, CDR2 SYDVKM, per germline. CDR3: CASSLGGGGGLAKNIQYF. The CDR3 coding sequence is TGTGCCAGCAGTTTAGGAGGTGGCGGGGGACTAGCCAAAAACATTCAGTACTTC.

J is TRBJ1-1 and V is TRBV27; TRBD1 matches 10 bases. The CDR3 has 17 residues. CDR1 is MNHEY and CDR2 is SMNVEV in the germline V gene (reference sequence). V gave up 5 bases and J gave up 3 bases; unmatched junction bases: 12. The CDR3 DNA follows: TGTGCCAGCAGTCCCGCCAAGACAGGGGGCGCGGACACTGAAGCTTTCTTT. This sequence encodes CASSPAKTGGADTEAFF.

The V and J genes are TRBV7-2 and TRBJ1-5, with D tentatively TRBD1 (5 bases). This CDR3 has 17 residues. Germline V lookup: CDR1 SGHTA, CDR2 FQGNSA. V shed 5 bases and J shed 0 bases, with 17 bases lying between them. The CDR3, as DNA: TGTGCCAGCAGCCCCGGTGGAGGGGCCTATAGCAATCAGCCCCAGCATTTT. It encodes CASSPGGGAYSNQPQHF.

The chain has TRBV6-1 and TRBJ1-2; the D is unclear. The V end was cut by 0 bases, the J end by 5 bases, with 13 bases between. CDR3 length equals 15 residues. The germline gives CDR1 MNHNS, CDR2 SASEGT. CDR3 in amino acids: CASSEATTAGYGYTF. The CDR3 region has the DNA TGTGCCAGCAGTGAAGCAACCACAGCTGGGTATGGCTACACCTTC.

The chain carries TRBV10-1 and TRBJ2-1, with D possibly being TRBD2 (5 bases). The CDR3 totals 15 residues. Germline assignment: CDR1 WNHNN and CDR2 SYGVQD (reference sequence). Between the trimmed V and J ends, which lost 0 bases and 8 bases, there was a span of 14 bases. In DNA form, the CDR3 reads TGCGCCAGCAGTGAGTCGGACCCGAAGAGGGATGAGCAGTTCTTC. Translated, it gives CASSESDPKRDEQFF.

To note about this clone: Mismatch with germline at one junction end may stem from a read error. The chain joins TRBV7-7 to TRBJ2-5; D is possibly TRBD2 (6 bases). CDR1 and CDR2 (germline): SSHAT, FNYEAQ (reference sequence). This CDR3 spans 16 amino acids. CDR3 protein: CASSLDHSRGGETQYF. Written as DNA, the CDR3 is TGTGCTAGCAGCTTAGATCATTCGAGGGGAGGAGAGACCCAGTACTTC.

This chain joins TRBV7-9 and TRBJ2-5; 7 bases line up with TRBD2. This CDR3 has 17 amino acids. Germline-derived CDR1 and CDR2 are SEHNR and FQNEAQ (reference sequence). V shed 1 base and J 7 bases; nucleotides not matched to a gene: 15. Here the CDR3 reads CASSLGLDGRRDGTQYF. The CDR3 nucleotides read TGTGCCAGCAGCTTAGGTTTGGACGGGAGGCGGGATGGGACCCAGTACTTC. Full variable domain (missing parts from reference TRBV7-9 and TRBJ2-5): DTGVSQNPRHKITKRGQNVTFRCDPISEHNRLYWYRQTLGQGPEFLTYFQNEAQLEKSRLLSDRFSAERPKGSFSTLEIQRTEQGDSAMYLCASSLGLDGRRDGTQYFGPGTRLLVL.

The chain links TRBV7-9 to TRBJ1-3; the D is unclear. CDR1 is SEHNR and CDR2 is FQNEAQ in the germline V gene (reference sequence). The CDR3 totals 16 residues. The V and J ends lost 1 base and 3 bases respectively, with 13 bases between them. The CDR3 sequence: CASSLDGGRYGNTIYF. For the CDR3, the DNA is TGTGCCAGCAGCTTAGATGGAGGGCGGTATGGAAACACCATATATTTT.

The chain couples TRBV14 to TRBJ1-2, with 10 bases lining up with TRBD1. The V and J ends lost 5 bases and 6 bases, in that order; junction bases with no gene match: 18. CDR3 length: 18 amino acids. Germline CDR1 and CDR2: SGHDN and FVKESK. CDR3 nucleotides: TGTGCCAGCAGCTTTTCATCTCTTCTTCGACAGGGGGCTGATGGCTACACCTTC. It specifies CASSFSSLLRQGADGYTF.

The J gene is TRBJ2-1, the V gene TRBV5-5, with a possible D match to TRBD2 (5 bases). The CDR3 runs 13 residues. Per the germline V gene, CDR1 is SGHKS and CDR2 is YYEKEE (reference sequence). Trimming shortened V by 5 bases and J by 6 bases, and 12 bases separated the two germline ends. The CDR3 sequence: CASRPAGANEQFF. In DNA, the CDR3 is TGTGCCAGCAGGCCGGCGGGCGCCAATGAGCAGTTCTTC.

The CDR3 loop reads CSAPGIYEQYF. The DNA for the CDR3 is TGCAGTGCTCCAGGGATTTACGAGCAGTACTTC. The chain combines TRBV20-1 with TRBJ2-7, with a possible D match to TRBD1 (5 bases). The V and J ends lost 5 bases and 4 bases respectively, with 9 bases between them. Germline V gives CDR1 DFQATT, CDR2 SNEGSKA (reference sequence). The CDR3 has 11 residues.

This rearrangement joins TRBV28 to TRBJ1-2; D is unclear. Deletions cut 3 bases from V and 4 bases from J, with 9 bases between. This CDR3 contains 13 residues. Germline CDR1 MDHEN, CDR2 SYDVKM. DNA of the CDR3: TGTGCCAGCAGTTTCTCCCCCGGCTATGGCTACACCTTC. It encodes CASSFSPGYGYTF.

The chain employs TRBV6-5 and TRBJ2-3, with D maybe TRBD1 (5 bases). The V end was cut by 5 bases, the J end by 6 bases, with 18 bases between. The CDR3 loop spans 15 amino acids. Germline-derived CDR1 and CDR2 are MNHEY and SVGAGI. The CDR3 DNA is TGTGCCAGCAGTGTGACAGATGCCTCGTGGGATACGCAGTATTTT. It codes for CASSVTDASWDTQYF.

The rearrangement uses TRBV6-4 and TRBJ2-3, with TRBD2 matching over 8 bases. Germline CDR1 is MRHNA and CDR2 is SNTAGT. V gave up 3 bases and J gave up 0 bases; unmatched junction bases: 2. The CDR3 has 15 residues. The CDR3 reads CASSERGGSTDTQYF. CDR3 nucleotide sequence: TGTGCCAGCAGTGAACGGGGGGGAAGCACAGATACGCAGTATTTT.

DNA of the CDR3: TGTGCCAGCAGTGTCTTAGCGGGGGGCCTGAACACCGGGGAGCTGTTTTTT. Translated: CASSVLAGGLNTGELFF. The rearrangement links TRBV2 to TRBJ2-2, with 10 nucleotides matching TRBD2. The CDR3 has 17 residues. The trim removed 4 bases at V and 1 base at J, leaving 6 bases unmatched. Germline CDR1 and CDR2: SNHLY and FYNNEI.

The CDR3 reads CASSLGRRDSYNEQFF. CDR3 DNA: TGCGCCAGCAGCTTGGGGCGCCGGGATTCCTACAATGAGCAGTTCTTC. The V call is TRBV5-1, the J call TRBJ2-1; D perhaps matches TRBD2 (5 bases). V lost 0 bases, J lost 1 base, and 11 bases lay in between. This CDR3 comprises 16 residues. The germline CDR1 and CDR2 sequences are SGHRS and YFSETQ. Full variable domain (rest looked up from reference TRBV5-1 and TRBJ2-1): KAGVTQTPRYLIKTRGQQVTLSCSPISGHRSVSWYQQTPGQGLQFLFEYFSETQRNKGNFPGRFSGRQFSNSRSEMNVSTLELGDSALYLCASSLGRRDSYNEQFFGPGTRLTVL.

The V gene is TRBV11-2, the J gene TRBJ1-3, with 8 bases fitting TRBD1. Germline assignment: CDR1 SGHAT and CDR2 FQNNGV. The trim removed 5 bases at V and 4 bases at J, leaving 4 bases unmatched. This CDR3 contains 14 residues. CDR3 in DNA: TGTGCCAGCAGCCAGGGGGCGAGGGGAAACACCATATATTTT. This gives the protein CASSQGARGNTIYF.